This T cell receptor beta chain was sequenced for a study of blood T cell repertoires in COVID-19. Across the whole study: Acute and convalescent COVID-19 specimens originated in the United States, Italy and Spain. Nucleic acid was either cDNA or gDNA, and it came from T cells, B-cell-depleted T cells, or PBMCs.

Profiled with immunoSEQ multiplex PCR; TCRdb holds only in-frame clones, not every one. The table shows 80,000 to 85,000 clones, with just over 85% occurring only once. This CDR3 contains 14 residues. The V end lost 1 base, the J end lost 6 bases, and 11 bases lay between the germline ends. Germline values: CDR1 SGHRS, CDR2 YFSETQ. The receptor comes from a woman of 80 years or more with acute or convalescent COVID-19. V is TRBV5-1 and J is TRBJ2-1, with D possibly TRBD2 on 6 matching bases. Input material: peripheral blood. CDR3 in amino acids: CASSLSSGSNEQFF. CDR3 nucleotide sequence: TGCGCCAGCAGCTTGTCCAGCGGGTCCAATGAGCAGTTCTTC. Complete variable domain (other parts from reference TRBV5-1 and TRBJ2-1): KAGVTQTPRYLIKTRGQQVTLSCSPISGHRSVSWYQQTPGQGLQFLFEYFSETQRNKGNFPGRFSGRQFSNSRSEMNVSTLELGDSALYLCASSLSSGSNEQFFGPGTRLTVL.